The 14 T cell receptor beta chains given below trace back to one sample, sequenced in a study of T-cell reconstitution after alpha-beta-depleted transplantation in children. Construction of the TCRbeta library involved unique molecular identifiers. TCRdb used MiXCR to reprocess the PCR reads, holding one entry per CDR3 protein. The repertoire includes 500,000 to 650,000 distinct CDR3 sequences, about 10% of them detected once, and 11% to 15% sits in the top ten. The specimen comprised PBMCs, mostly from graft donor cells, sampled 180 days after TCRalphabeta/CD19-depleted stem cell transplant. Receptor source: a female patient aged 2-9 years who had a stem cell transplant for aplastic anemia, so the T cells may come from the graft donor.

The V call is TRBV20-1, the J call TRBJ2-2; the match to TRBD1 covers 9 bases. With 5 bases clipped from V and 7 bases from J, the junction kept 5 bases outside the gene matches. The CDR3 runs to 13 residues. The V gene's germline CDR1 is DFQATT and CDR2 SNEGSKA (reference sequence). The CDR3 DNA is TGCAGTGCTGAGGGGACAGGGATCGGGGAGCTGTTTTTT. This sequence encodes CSAEGTGIGELFF.

V is TRBV20-1 and J is TRBJ1-2; possibly TRBD1 for D (6 bases). Trimming removed 2 bases from V and 1 base from J, with 20 bases in between. There are 17 residues in the CDR3. Germline V gene sequence: CDR1 DFQATT, CDR2 SNEGSKA (reference sequence). CDR3 coding DNA: TGCAGTGCTAGAACTACAGGGACTCAAGTCCTTAACTATGGCTACACCTTC. This sequence encodes CSARTTGTQVLNYGYTF.

The chain joins TRBV20-1 to TRBJ2-7, with TRBD1 matching over 8 bases. The CDR3 contains 14 residues. Germline V gives CDR1 DFQATT, CDR2 SNEGSKA (reference sequence). V was clipped by 3 bases and J by 4 bases; unmatched bases: 8. Written as DNA, the CDR3 is TGCAGTGCTAGTGCCGGGACAGGATCATACGAGCAGTACGTC. Translated, it gives CSASAGTGSYEQYV.

This chain links TRBV20-1 with TRBJ2-2; a weak D match, TRBD2 (5 bases). The V and J ends lost 0 bases and 7 bases respectively, with 18 bases between them. The CDR3 has 16 residues. From germline, CDR1 is DFQATT and CDR2 SNEGSKA (reference sequence). In DNA, the CDR3 is TGCAGTGCTAGAGATGGGAAACTAGATCATGGCGGGGAGCTGTTTTTT. Translation: CSARDGKLDHGGELFF.

This clonotype was observed many times. The rearrangement uses TRBV29-1 and TRBJ2-7, with a possible D match to TRBD2 (5 bases). Germline CDR1 is SQVTM and CDR2 is ANQGSEA. The CDR3 totals 13 residues. The V end lost 5 bases, the J end lost 7 bases, and 18 bases lay between the germline ends. The CDR3 loop reads CSVKVLGPGEQYF. The CDR3 region has the DNA TGCAGCGTTAAGGTTCTTGGGCCGGGGGAGCAGTACTTC.

This clonotype was observed a handful of times. The V and J genes are TRBV12-3 or TRBV12-4 and TRBJ2-7; D is undetermined. The CDR3 contains 14 residues. The germline V and J ends were trimmed by 3 bases and 0 bases, with 9 bases remaining between them. The CDR3 loop is CASSLAIPSYEQYF. CDR3 DNA: TGTGCCAGCAGTTTGGCTATTCCCTCCTACGAGCAGTACTTC.

This clonotype has at least ten counts. The chain combines TRBV28 with TRBJ2-1; no firm D call. Trimming stripped 10 bases from V and 3 bases from J, with 16 bases between. The CDR3 contains 14 residues. Germline CDR1 reads MDHEN; CDR2 reads SYDVKM. The CDR3 bases are TGTGCCACCAGCCGGACGGGCGGCTACAATGAGCAGTTCTTC. Translated, it gives CATSRTGGYNEQFF.

The chain uses TRBV29-1 and TRBJ2-1; 10 bases map to TRBD2. Trimming took 1 base from V and 7 from J; bases not matched to a gene: 4. The germline V gene has CDR1 SQVTM and CDR2 ANQGSEA. This CDR3 has 14 amino acids. For the CDR3, the DNA is TGCAGCGTTGAAGGTAGCGGGAGGCGGAATGAGCAGTTCTTC. Its protein product is CSVEGSGRRNEQFF.

This clonotype was picked up a small number of times. The V gene is TRBV7-9, the J gene TRBJ2-3; the match to TRBD2 covers 8 bases. Germline CDR1 SEHNR, CDR2 FQNEAQ (reference sequence). The CDR3 consists of 15 residues. The V gene end was trimmed by 4 bases and the J gene end by 2 bases; junction bases not matched to a gene: 5. CDR3 sequence: CASSSRGGSTDTQYF. In nucleotides, the CDR3 is TGTGCCAGCAGCTCCCGGGGGGGCTCCACAGATACGCAGTATTTT. Full variable domain (missing parts from reference TRBV7-9 and TRBJ2-3): DTGVSQNPRHKITKRGQNVTFRCDPISEHNRLYWYRQTLGQGPEFLTYFQNEAQLEKSRLLSDRFSAERPKGSFSTLEIQRTEQGDSAMYLCASSSRGGSTDTQYFGPGTRLTVL.

This clonotype showed up many times. CDR3 loop: CAISESRKNEQFF. In DNA form, the CDR3 reads TGTGCCATCAGTGAGTCGAGGAAAAATGAGCAGTTCTTC. V gene TRBV10-3 combines with J gene TRBJ2-1; no definite D call. Germline values: CDR1 ENHRY, CDR2 SYGVKD. The CDR3 covers 13 residues. The V end lost 0 bases, the J end lost 7 bases, and 7 bases lay between the germline ends.

The table lists this clonotype with many counts. The V call is TRBV29-1, the J call TRBJ2-3, with 7 bases fitting TRBD2. Germline V gene lookup returns CDR1 SQVTM and CDR2 ANQGSEA. There are 12 residues in the CDR3. Trimming at V came to 6 bases and at J to 2 bases, leaving 2 bases not matched to a gene. CDR3 coding DNA: TGCAGCGTGGGGGACTACACAGATACGCAGTATTTT. Protein product: CSVGDYTDTQYF.

This clonotype was detected only a few times. The J gene is TRBJ2-7, the V gene TRBV7-2; TRBD1 agrees at 8 bases. The V segment lost 5 bases and the J segment 0 bases; nucleotides outside the gene matches: 9. The CDR3 totals 16 residues. Germline loops: CDR1 SGHTA, CDR2 FQGNSA. CDR3 in amino acids: CASSRSGTGGSYEQYV. The DNA for the CDR3 is TGTGCCAGCAGCCGGTCCGGGACAGGAGGCTCCTACGAGCAGTACGTC.

This clonotype came up a few times. The chain joins TRBV18 to TRBJ1-1; TRBD1 matches 7 bases. This CDR3 region has 14 residues. Trimming at V came to 3 bases and at J to 3 bases, leaving 4 bases not matched to a gene. CDR1 is KGHSH, CDR2 LQKENI, per germline. The CDR3 reads CASSPHRGYTEAFF. The DNA for the CDR3 is TGTGCCAGCTCACCGCACAGGGGTTACACTGAAGCTTTCTTT.

The table lists this clonotype with a few counts. Here the CDR3 reads CASSLALPAGGNNEQFF. The CDR3, as DNA: TGTGCCAGCAGCTTAGCCCTTCCGGCGGGAGGAAACAATGAGCAGTTCTTC. V gene TRBV7-8 combines with J gene TRBJ2-1, with 8 bases matching TRBD2. With 0 bases clipped from V and 5 bases from J, the junction kept 9 bases outside the gene matches. Germline V gene sequence: CDR1 SGHVS, CDR2 FQNEAQ. The CDR3 totals 17 residues.